The 23 T cell receptor beta chains in this list originate from one sample, sequenced in a study of PD-1 blockade in classical Hodgkin lymphoma. Indicated time point: newly diagnosed, previously untreated cHL patient sample. TCRdb's table, derived via immunoSEQ multiplex PCR, lists solely in-frame clones and lacks some. The top ten hold about 3.8% of the sample, which has under 30,000 clones, approximately 93% seen once. Sequencing was carried out using peripheral blood mononuclear cells (PBMCs). These receptor sequences come from a human donor with classical Hodgkin lymphoma.

This chain uses TRBV5-1 with TRBJ2-7; D gene uncertain. Germline lookup yields CDR1 SGHRS and CDR2 YFSETQ. V was cut by 0 bases and J by 5 bases, with 9 bases left in between. This CDR3 comprises 13 residues. CDR3 coding DNA: TGCGCCAGCAGCTTGGTGGGTTCCGACGAGCAGTACTTC. Amino acids: CASSLVGSDEQYF.

V is TRBV7-3 and J is TRBJ2-3; unclear D gene. Trimming removed 1 base at V and 0 bases at J, with 8 bases between. CDR3 length: 15 residues. Germline-derived CDR1 and CDR2 are SGHTA and FQGTGA. The CDR3 bases are TGTGCCAGCAGCTTAATGGCGGCTAGCACAGATACGCAGTATTTT. It yields the protein CASSLMAASTDTQYF.

The chain couples TRBV2 to TRBJ2-4, with a tentative D call TRBD2 (5 bases). The CDR3 is 19 residues long. V lost 1 base, J lost 0 bases, and 19 bases lay in between. The germline gives CDR1 SNHLY, CDR2 FYNNEI. CDR3 loop: CASSEEALALDGAKNIQYF. As DNA, the CDR3 is TGTGCCAGCAGTGAAGAGGCGTTAGCGCTAGATGGAGCCAAAAACATTCAGTACTTC.

The chain links TRBV19 to TRBJ1-4; tentative D call: TRBD1 (5 bases). CDR1 is LNHDA and CDR2 is SQIVND in the germline V gene (reference sequence). The CDR3 is 15 residues long. The ends were cut back, 3 bases at V and 0 bases at J, with 8 bases in the middle. CDR3 loop: CASSIQGATNEKLFF. In DNA form, the CDR3 reads TGTGCCAGTAGTATCCAAGGGGCAACTAATGAAAAACTGTTTTTT.

In this sample, this clone turned up a few times. The genes are TRBV28 and TRBJ1-2; 7 bases fit TRBD1. The CDR3 is made up of 13 amino acids. Germline CDR1 MDHEN, CDR2 SYDVKM. Trimming took 5 bases from V and 4 from J; bases not matched to a gene: 4. The DNA of the CDR3 is TGTGCCAGCAGTCTGGGACAGCCCTATGGCTACACCTTC. Encoded protein: CASSLGQPYGYTF.

The rearrangement joins TRBV6-6 to TRBJ1-4; 7 bases line up with TRBD1. Trimming took 7 bases from V and 1 from J; bases not matched to a gene: 9. CDR1 is MNHNY, CDR2 SVGAGI, per germline (reference sequence). CDR3 size: 16 residues. DNA of the CDR3: TGTGCCAGCACTCCCAGACAGGGCCGAACTAATGAAAAACTGTTTTTT. This gives the protein CASTPRQGRTNEKLFF.

In DNA form, the CDR3 reads TGCGCCAGCAGCTTGACAGGCGACAGCTCCTACAATGAGCAGTTCTTC. It is translated as CASSLTGDSSYNEQFF. V is TRBV5-1 and J is TRBJ2-1, with D tentatively TRBD1 (5 bases). CDR3 length: 16 residues. Germline lookup yields CDR1 SGHRS and CDR2 YFSETQ. V was trimmed by 1 base and J by 0 bases, leaving 11 bases between them.

The genes are TRBV4-3 and TRBJ2-3; 9 nucleotides match TRBD2. The junction had 10 bases not matched to a gene; V was cut back by 0 bases and J by 0 bases. The germline CDR1 and CDR2 sequences are LGHNA and YSLEER. This CDR3 comprises 19 residues. CDR3 nucleotides: TGCGCCAGCAGCCAAGATCCTAGCGGGACCCCTACTAGCACAGATACGCAGTATTTT. Amino acid sequence: CASSQDPSGTPTSTDTQYF.

This clone was picked up one time. The CDR3 DNA reads as TGTGCCAGCAGCTTAGAACTAGCGGGAGAGAATGAGCAGTTCTTC. It is translated as CASSLELAGENEQFF. This chain connects TRBV7-8 to TRBJ2-1, with 11 bases aligning to TRBD2. The V gene end was trimmed by 1 base and the J gene end by 7 bases; junction bases not matched to a gene: 3. Germline V gives CDR1 SGHVS, CDR2 FQNEAQ. The CDR3 consists of 15 residues. Combining the CDR3 with reference TRBV7-8 and TRBJ2-1 gives the whole variable domain GAGVSQSPRYKVAKRGQDVALRCDPISGHVSLFWYQQALGQGPEFLTYFQNEAQLDKSGLPSDRFFAERPEGSVSTLKIQRTQQEDSAVYLCASSLELAGENEQFFGPGTRLTVL.

The chain employs TRBV7-9 and TRBJ2-1; either TRBD1 or TRBD2 may fit D (5 bases each). The CDR3 runs to 15 residues. Germline CDR1 is SEHNR and CDR2 is FQNEAQ (reference sequence). V lost 2 bases and J 0 bases, leaving 8 bases between the germline ends. CDR3 nucleotide sequence: TGTGCCAGCAGCTTACCAGGGAGCTCCTACAATGAGCAGTTCTTC. Translating it yields CASSLPGSSYNEQFF. Using reference TRBV7-9 and TRBJ2-1 for the parts outside the CDR3, the full variable domain is DTGVSQNPRHKITKRGQNVTFRCDPISEHNRLYWYRQTLGQGPEFLTYFQNEAQLEKSRLLSDRFSAERPKGSFSTLEIQRTEQGDSAMYLCASSLPGSSYNEQFFGPGTRLTVL.

This rearrangement joins TRBV29-1 to TRBJ2-1; D may be TRBD2 (5 bases). Trimming took off 2 bases at V and 0 bases at J, with 8 bases between the two ends. The CDR3 totals 14 residues. The germline CDR1 and CDR2 sequences are SQVTM and ANQGSEA. The CDR3 here is CSVERRVSYNEQFF. CDR3 in DNA: TGCAGCGTTGAAAGGCGGGTCTCCTACAATGAGCAGTTCTTC.

V gene TRBV19 combines with J gene TRBJ2-5, with 15 bases identical to TRBD2. After removal of 3 bases from V and 4 bases from J, the junction contained 6 bases not matched to a gene. Germline-derived CDR1 and CDR2 are LNHDA and SQIVND (reference sequence). The CDR3 spans 17 residues. CDR3 loop: CASSMRTSGRVGETQYF. The CDR3 DNA is TGTGCCAGTAGTATGCGGACTAGCGGGAGGGTCGGAGAGACCCAGTACTTC.

The J gene is TRBJ1-1, the V gene TRBV28; 11 bases map to TRBD1. CDR3 length: 14 amino acids. Germline V lookup: CDR1 MDHEN, CDR2 SYDVKM. Trimming removed 6 bases from V and 3 bases from J; junction bases left unmatched: 3. In DNA form, the CDR3 reads TGTGCCAGCAGGGACAGGGGGCTGGACACTGAAGCTTTCTTT. Its protein product is CASRDRGLDTEAFF.

The chain couples TRBV2 to TRBJ1-4; tentatively, D is TRBD1 (5 bases). Germline values: CDR1 SNHLY, CDR2 FYNNEI. The CDR3 loop spans 15 amino acids. V lost 6 bases and J 3 bases, leaving 14 bases between the germline ends. CDR3 nucleotides: TGTGCCAGCAGCGAACCGGGACGGGCTAATGAAAAACTGTTTTTT. Protein product: CASSEPGRANEKLFF.

The rearrangement uses TRBV7-2 and TRBJ2-3; TRBD2 matches at 7 bases. Germline-derived CDR1 and CDR2 are SGHTA and FQGNSA. CDR3 length: 15 amino acids. V gave up 1 base and J gave up 5 bases; unmatched junction bases: 6. Written as DNA, the CDR3 is TGTGCCAGCAGCTTAGTTGCGGGAGTGGTAGATACGCAGTATTTT. Amino acid sequence: CASSLVAGVVDTQYF. Variable domain in full (rest from reference TRBV7-2 and TRBJ2-3): GAGVSQSPSNKVTEKGKDVELRCDPISGHTALYWYRQSLGQGLEFLIYFQGNSAPDKSGLPSDRFSAERTGGSVSTLTIQRTQQEDSAVYLCASSLVAGVVDTQYFGPGTRLTVL.

The chain is built from TRBV6-5 and TRBJ2-2; perhaps TRBD1 as D (6 bases). The V gene lost 7 bases and the J gene lost 5 bases, with 11 bases spanning the gap. This CDR3 contains 13 residues. CDR1 and CDR2 from the germline V gene are MNHEY and SVGAGI. This CDR3 reads CASTMQGTGELFF. Written as DNA, the CDR3 is TGTGCCAGCACCATGCAGGGGACCGGGGAGCTGTTTTTT.

The rearrangement joins TRBV28 to TRBJ2-7; no reliable D call. The germline CDR1 and CDR2 sequences are MDHEN and SYDVKM. Trimming cost V 7 bases and J 1 base, with 5 bases left between them. The length of the CDR3 is 11 residues. In DNA, the CDR3 is TGTGCCAGCATGAGGTCCTACGAGCAGTACTTC. It codes for CASMRSYEQYF.

This sequence joins TRBV7-2 and TRBJ2-3, with 8 bases fitting TRBD2. Per the germline V gene, CDR1 is SGHTA and CDR2 is FQGNSA. V gave up 2 bases and J gave up 8 bases; unmatched junction bases: 9. This CDR3 is 15 amino acids long. The CDR3 sequence is CASSLNSGSGVTQYF. The CDR3, as DNA: TGTGCCAGCAGCTTAAACAGCGGGAGCGGTGTTACGCAGTATTTT. Drawing the rest from reference TRBV7-2 and TRBJ2-3, the complete variable domain is GAGVSQSPSNKVTEKGKDVELRCDPISGHTALYWYRQSLGQGLEFLIYFQGNSAPDKSGLPSDRFSAERTGGSVSTLTIQRTQQEDSAVYLCASSLNSGSGVTQYFGPGTRLTVL.

V and J are TRBV18 and TRBJ2-3, with 7 bases matching TRBD1. With V trimmed by 4 bases and J by 2 bases, 15 bases remained unmatched. Germline V CDR1 and CDR2: KGHSH, LQKENI. This CDR3 comprises 18 residues. The CDR3 DNA reads as TGTGCCAGCTCACAAACTCGGACAGGTCGAGGGCCCACAGATACGCAGTATTTT. Translation gives CASSQTRTGRGPTDTQYF.

This chain joins TRBV29-1 and TRBJ2-1; 7 bases map to TRBD2. This CDR3 spans 14 amino acids. Germline CDR1 SQVTM, CDR2 ANQGSEA. Trimming removed 3 bases from V and 0 bases from J; junction bases left unmatched: 2. The CDR3 sequence is CSVEGGTSYNEQFF. In DNA form, the CDR3 reads TGCAGCGTTGAGGGGGGGACCTCCTACAATGAGCAGTTCTTC.

V and J are TRBV5-1 and TRBJ2-1; 14 bases are a match to TRBD2. The CDR3 extends over 15 amino acids. Trimming removed 2 bases from V and 6 bases from J; junction bases left unmatched: 1. CDR1 is SGHRS and CDR2 is YFSETQ in the germline V gene. CDR3 in amino acids: CASSFGTSGSNEQFF. As DNA, the CDR3 is TGCGCCAGCAGCTTCGGGACTAGCGGGAGCAATGAGCAGTTCTTC.

The count of this clone is one. The J gene is TRBJ2-1, the V gene TRBV30; 8 positions match TRBD2. The CDR3 consists of 15 residues. The V and J ends lost 0 bases and 9 bases, in that order; junction bases with no gene match: 10. CDR1 is GTSNPN and CDR2 is SVGIG in the germline V gene (reference sequence). CDR3 residues: CAWSVQTGGPAEQFF. The CDR3 bases are TGTGCCTGGAGTGTACAAACGGGAGGGCCGGCTGAGCAGTTCTTC.

The chain's CDR3 is CASSLGSYGYTF. DNA of the CDR3: TGTGCCAGCAGTTTAGGGAGCTATGGCTACACCTTC. This rearrangement joins TRBV28 to TRBJ1-2, with D unresolved. The length of the CDR3 is 12 residues. The V end lost 2 bases, the J end lost 4 bases, and 5 bases lay between the germline ends. From germline, CDR1 is MDHEN and CDR2 SYDVKM.